The present T cell receptor (beta chain) was sequenced within a study of shared clonotypes between healthy human individuals (dated by TCRdb to about 2020). Concerning the study at large: Three men and two women, aged 18 to 49 years, made up the cohort. Blood TCR repertoires of several healthy adults were deeply sequenced to estimate repertoire size and the extent of clonotype sharing between individuals. To increase sequencing depth and limit assay-specific biases, TCR repertoire library preparation and sequencing were carried out by different laboratories using diverse techniques. Per donor, three plates each were used for CD4 naive and CD4 memory, two for CD8 naive, and one for CD8 memory. Per donor, leukapheresis produced somewhere between about 0.9 and 9 billion PBMCs. The paper's findings and limits, for the study overall: Because the study included a small number of donors, the genetic and exposure-history diversity represented was limited. Compared with non-shared clonotypes, clonotypes shared by all four sorted-subset donors had higher generation probabilities. Naive subsets generally had larger estimated clonotype richness than memory subsets. Sampling was restricted to blood, and TCR repertoires in tissue are likely to differ from TCR repertoires in blood. Sharing across a few donors was observed for approximately 5% of naive CD4, around 3.5% of naive CD8, roughly 2.3% of memory CD4, and over 0.3% of memory CD8 clonotypes. Pairwise subsampling indicated that sequencing depth was expected to affect the degree of clonotype sharing among donors. Even with the large sequencing depth, rarefaction of the sorted-subset datasets indicated that sequencing was incomplete.

Healthy HIV-negative adults with no recently reported acute infections or vaccinations were included as donors. Only Caucasian adults living in Nashville, Tennessee, USA were represented among the donors. CD4+ T cells were enriched through magnetic negative selection, after which naive cells were positively selected on CD45RA and the remaining negative fraction served as the memory subset. Blood was collected by leukapheresis, and PBMCs were isolated by Ficoll-Histopaque density gradient centrifugation and then cryopreserved in liquid nitrogen vapor phase. Analytical flow cytometry was used to check the purity and quantity of each magnetically sorted T cell population. Genomic DNA was isolated from each sorted fraction and quantified by UV absorbance on a Nanodrop 2000c. In the germline V gene (reference sequence), CDR1 corresponds to LNHDA and CDR2 to SQIVND. The junction shows trimming of 4 bases on V and 6 bases on J, and the gene matches do not reach 0 bases of it. Counted from cysteine to phenylalanine, this CDR3 has 13 amino acids. The kept DNA is CDR3 alone, 39 bases in frame from the first base.

Concerning this clone: The antigen this receptor binds is unknown. Base-call qualities are not available, and no considerably larger clone is one nucleotide away.

Using the deep immunoSEQ assay, TCR CDR3 regions were amplified from genomic DNA by multiplex PCR. Extracted genomic DNA from each cell subset was distributed evenly across all wells of several immunoSEQ 96-well plates, and each plate was treated as a replicate. For sorted subsets, roughly 200 ng of genomic DNA, equivalent to 25,000 to 30,000 T cell genomes, went into each replicate PCR. The purified libraries were quantified using a Qubit 3.0 fluorometer, sized with a Bioanalyzer 2100, and then quantified again using the KAPA Library Quantification kit. A separate single-read 150-cycle Illumina NextSeq 550 flow cell was used to sequence each immunoSEQ 96-well plate. The authors processed their data as follows. Because only junctional sequences without quality scores were contained in the immunoSEQ output, filtering matching that applied to full-length reads could not be performed. Sequences were annotated with PyIR, a Python wrapper for IgBLAST v1.9, and V/J genes and CDR3 were assigned using IMGT germline references. Reads were filtered out if the reads had weak V/J assignments (E-value above 1e-6), no CDR3, stop codons, out-of-frame junctions, or ambiguous translated residues. V3J clonotypes were defined as sequences sharing the same inferred V gene, J gene, and CDR3 amino acid sequence. Percentage overlap between repertoires was computed as shared unique clonotypes divided by the size of the smaller repertoire. Repertoire richness was assessed with RTK rarefaction, the Chao1 estimator, and Recon v2.1 estimates of unobserved clonotypes. For all TCRbeta clonotypes obtained by the gDNA method from several donors, generation probabilities were computed with OLGA. What TCRdb holds here is the immuneACCESS table cut down to in-frame rearrangements. Part of the clones is not present; checked against another copy, under half of the missing clones reflect an unresolved V gene, and the others are unexplained. V and J calls and clone size are as listed in that table; D and trimming were resolved from the DNA. The sample data list around 700,000 clones, and more than 70% of these were observed just once. In total, the top ten clones hold around 2% of the sample.

The V and J genes are TRBV19 and TRBJ2-4; 10 bases in the middle match TRBD1. Specimen: memory CD4+ T cells sorted from blood. What the cell subset or site label conveys for this sample: CD45RA-negative fraction. This clonotype was sampled from a woman aged 25 to 39 in good health. CDR3 sequence: CASSRQGANIQYF. The DNA is TGTGCCAGTAGTAGACAGGGGGCAAACATTCAGTACTTC.